What follows are 10 T cell receptor beta chains derived from one specimen sequenced in a study of T cell clonality in common variable immunodeficiency. Method: immunoSEQ multiplex PCR; TCRdb's copy keeps in-frame clones and lacks some. This record lists approximately 52,000 clones, none seen once only, and the top ten clones contain 3% to 4%. Specimen: peripheral blood mononuclear cells. The receptors originated from a person between 18 and 75 years old in good health.

As for this clone: The read halts 3 residues ahead of the CDR3 end, with the missing end drawn from the germline J gene. J is TRBJ2-7 and V is TRBV18; 13 bases are shared with TRBD2. In germline, CDR1 is KGHSH, CDR2 LQKENI. Trimming at V came to 3 bases and at J to 3 bases, leaving 11 bases not matched to a gene. This CDR3 region has 18 residues. CDR3 region: CASSPLGTSGIILYEQYF. The CDR3 bases that were read are TGTGCCAGCTCACCCCTCGGGACTAGCGGGATAATCCTCTACGAG.

This clone was seen at least ten times. The CDR3 goes on 3 residues after the read ends, and that part is filled in from the germline J gene. This sequence joins TRBV10-3 and TRBJ2-3; 8 bases are shared with TRBD1. The germline CDR1 and CDR2 sequences are ENHRY and SYGVKD. This CDR3 is built from 15 residues. The CDR3 DNA, read in part, is TGTGCCATCAGTGAGATGGGACAGGATAGAGAGACG. Its translation is CAISEMGQDRET. In full, the CDR3 reads CAISEMGQDRETQYF.

This clone was observed at least ten times. The read gets to within 3 residues of the CDR3 end, and the germline J gene fills in the rest. The chain couples TRBV30 to TRBJ2-3, with 7 bases matching TRBD2. V lost 4 bases and J lost 6; bases outside the gene matches: 7. Germline assignment: CDR1 GTSNPN and CDR2 SVGIG (reference sequence). CDR3 length: 13 residues. CDR3 bases read: TGTGCCTGGACTGGACTAGTGGGGGATACG. This gives the protein CAWTGLVGDT. The whole CDR3 region reads CAWTGLVGDTQYF. Supplemented by reference TRBV30 and TRBJ2-3, the full variable domain reads SQTIHQWPATLVQPVGSPLSLECTVEGTSNPNLYWYRQAAGRGLQLLFYSVGIGQISSEVPQNLSASRPQDRQFILSSKKLLLSDSGFYLCAWTGLVGDTQYFGPGTRLTVL.

This clone appeared many times. The read is 3 residues too short to cover the CDR3 end, so that end is filled in from the germline J gene. V and J are TRBV20-1 and TRBJ2-7, with 9 bases fitting TRBD2. The V gene's germline CDR1 is DFQATT and CDR2 SNEGSKA (reference sequence). The junction had 8 bases not matched to a gene; V was cut back by 0 bases and J by 5 bases. This CDR3 has 15 residues. Incomplete CDR3 DNA: TGCAGTGCTAGAGATTCTAGCGGGATCATCCACGAG. Translation gives CSARDSSGIIHE. The whole CDR3 region reads CSARDSSGIIHEQYF.

This clone was counted many times. Read coverage stops 3 residues before the CDR3 terminus; the germline J gene supplies the remainder. This sequence joins TRBV20-1 and TRBJ2-7; a weak D match, TRBD2 (6 bases). The CDR3 consists of 12 residues. V was cut by 1 base and J by 3 bases, with 7 bases left in between. Germline CDR1 DFQATT, CDR2 SNEGSKA (reference sequence). CDR3 bases read: TGCAGTGCTAGAGCTAGCGACTACGAG. This translates into CSARASDYE. The CDR3 in full is CSARASDYEQYF.

The sample holds many counts of this clone. Read coverage stops 3 residues before the CDR3 terminus; the germline J gene supplies the remainder. The chain links TRBV28 to TRBJ2-5, with TRBD1 as a possible D gene (6 bases). The V end was cut by 3 bases, the J end by 5 bases, with 16 bases between. The CDR3 covers 15 residues. Looked up from germline, CDR1 is MDHEN and CDR2 is SYDVKM. CDR3 DNA (partial): TGTGCCAGCAGTTTTTTGGGGGACACACGCGAGACC. Residues: CASSFLGDTRET. The CDR3, in full, reads CASSFLGDTRETQYF. Variable domain in full (rest from reference TRBV28 and TRBJ2-5): DVKVTQSSRYLVKRTGEKVFLECVQDMDHENMFWYRQDPGLGLRLIYFSYDVKMKEKGDIPEGYSVSREKKERFSLILESASTNQTSMYLCASSFLGDTRETQYFGPGTRLLVL.

In this sample, this clone turned up many times. The read ends 3 residues shy of where the CDR3 ends; the end is completed using the germline J gene. This sequence joins TRBV6-2 or TRBV6-3 and TRBJ1-2; TRBD1 might be the D (5 bases). V dropped 8 bases and J dropped 0 bases, with 13 bases sitting between them. The CDR3 totals 14 residues. The germline CDR1 and CDR2 sequences are MNHEY and SVGEGT. The covered CDR3 bases are TGTGCCAGCGGGGCCCTCGGGCCTAACTATGGC. Its protein product is CASGALGPNYG. The entire CDR3 protein is CASGALGPNYGYTF.

With regard to this clone: The read terminates 3 residues ahead of where the CDR3 ends, so the germline J gene completes it. The genes are TRBV6-2 or TRBV6-3 and TRBJ2-1; 11 bases align to TRBD2. The CDR3 runs 15 residues. With V trimmed by 4 bases and J by 6 bases, 5 bases remained unmatched. In germline, CDR1 is MNHEY, CDR2 SVGEGT. Partial CDR3 DNA: TGTGCCAGCAGTTTAACTAGCGGGAGTACCAATGAG. Its protein product is CASSLTSGSTNE. From start to end, the CDR3 is CASSLTSGSTNEQFF.

This clone was counted many times. Read data end 3 residues before the CDR3 end; the end is taken from the germline J gene. The chain links TRBV19 to TRBJ2-3; maybe TRBD2 (5 bases). Trimming took 5 bases from V and 0 from J, leaving 9 bases between them. There are 14 residues in the CDR3. In germline, CDR1 is LNHDA, CDR2 SQIVND (reference sequence). CDR3 DNA, as far as it was read: TGTGCCAGTAGTCTAGCCCCAAGCACAGATACG. Amino acids: CASSLAPSTDT. The CDR3 in full is CASSLAPSTDTQYF.

This clone has only a few counts. With the read ending 3 residues before the CDR3 end, the germline J gene is used to fill in that end. The V call is TRBV18, the J call TRBJ1-1; 9 bases map to TRBD1. The trim removed 6 bases at V and 3 bases at J, leaving 2 bases unmatched. The CDR3 runs 13 residues. Germline V gene lookup returns CDR1 KGHSH and CDR2 LQKENI. The sequenced CDR3 bases are TGTGCCAGCTCGTGGACAGGGGACACTGAA. Protein product: CASSWTGDTE. The whole CDR3 region reads CASSWTGDTEAFF. Based on the CDR3 plus reference TRBV18 and TRBJ1-1, the full variable domain is NAGVMQNPRHLVRRRGQEARLRCSPMKGHSHVYWYRQLPEEGLKFMVYLQKENIIDESGMPKERFSAEFPKEGPSILRIQQVVRGDSAAYFCASSWTGDTEAFFGQGTRLTVV.